These 28 T cell receptor beta chains were all obtained from the same sample, sequenced in a study of graft-versus-host responses after intestinal transplantation. Co-plating was performed using approximately 200,000 CFSE-labeled responder cells and approximately 200,000 irradiated, violet-dye-labeled stimulator cells. Profiled with immunoSEQ multiplex PCR; TCRdb holds only in-frame clones, not every one. This sample yields roughly 15,000 clones, of which just over 35% are seen a single time; about 2.5% belongs to the top ten. The source material was alloreactive CD8+ T cells from a mixed lymphocyte reaction culture, sampled before intestinal transplant. Subset here: CFSE-low proliferating T cells sorted from approximately 6-day pre-transplant mixed lymphocyte reaction (GvH or HvG direction). These receptors originate from a human patient who received an intestinal transplant.

The table lists this clone with a few counts. The rearrangement joins TRBV4-3 to TRBJ2-7; a possible D gene is TRBD1 (6 bases). The V and J ends lost 2 bases and 6 bases respectively, with 11 bases between them. The CDR3 contains 13 residues. The germline V gene has CDR1 LGHNA and CDR2 YSLEER. The CDR3 sequence is CASSQRQASEQYF. The CDR3 DNA is TGCGCCAGCAGCCAAAGACAGGCTAGCGAGCAGTACTTC.

This clone was seen a handful of times. This chain uses TRBV6-5 with TRBJ1-2; TRBD1 matches at 7 bases. The germline CDR1 and CDR2 sequences are MNHEY and SVGAGI. The J segment lost 0 bases and the V segment lost 6 bases, leaving 4 bases of the junction unmatched. CDR3 length equals 14 residues. The CDR3 here is CASSLGTANYGYTF. CDR3 nucleotide sequence: TGTGCCAGCAGCCTAGGGACAGCTAACTATGGCTACACCTTC.

The genes are TRBV2 and TRBJ2-7, with TRBD2 matching over 7 bases. CDR3 length: 16 amino acids. Trimming cost V 0 bases and J 2 bases; bases outside gene matches: 7. Germline values: CDR1 SNHLY, CDR2 FYNNEI. CDR3 residues: CASSEAEWGRAYEQYF. The CDR3 nucleotides read TGTGCCAGCAGTGAAGCGGAATGGGGGAGGGCCTACGAGCAGTACTTC.

The chain joins TRBV9 to TRBJ2-2; 14 bases agree with TRBD2. Trimming cost V 4 bases and J 7 bases; bases outside gene matches: 12. CDR1 SGDLS and CDR2 YYNGEE come from the germline V gene. CDR3 length equals 18 residues. The DNA of the CDR3 is TGTGCCAGCAGCCCCCCGCTGGGACTAGCGGGGGCCGGCGGGGAGCTGTTTTTT. The encoded protein is CASSPPLGLAGAGGELFF.

The chain carries TRBV10-2 and TRBJ2-3, with 11 bases identical to TRBD2. The CDR3 sequence is 14 residues long. Trimming removed 5 bases from V and 4 bases from J; junction bases left unmatched: 2. Germline CDR1 reads WSHSY; CDR2 reads SAAADI. The chain's CDR3 is CASSLSGGADTQYF. The CDR3, as DNA: TGCGCCAGCAGTCTTAGCGGGGGGGCAGATACGCAGTATTTT.

This clone was seen more than once but under ten times. This chain connects TRBV13 to TRBJ1-1, with D uncertain. Trimming stripped 3 bases from V and 4 bases from J, with 9 bases between. Germline V gene data show CDR1 as PRHDT and CDR2 as FYEKMQ (reference sequence). This CDR3 contains 13 residues. In DNA form, the CDR3 reads TGTGCCAGCAGCTTTCCCCCGGGCACTGAAGCTTTCTTT. Its protein is CASSFPPGTEAFF.

This clone was picked up a small number of times. The chain joins TRBV5-1 to TRBJ1-4; D perhaps matches TRBD1 (5 bases). The CDR3 loop spans 12 amino acids. Germline V gene lookup returns CDR1 SGHRS and CDR2 YFSETQ. V gave up 4 bases and J gave up 11 bases, with 12 bases separating them. CDR3 DNA sequence: TGCGCCAGCAGCAAGGCGCGGGGGAAACTGTTTTTT. Residues: CASSKARGKLFF.

The DNA for the CDR3 is TGTGCCAGCAGTGAATACGGGGGACCGGGAATGAACACTGAAGCTTTCTTT. This codes for CASSEYGGPGMNTEAFF. The chain couples TRBV2 to TRBJ1-1; TRBD1 might be the D (5 bases). Trimming took 2 bases from V and 0 from J, leaving 16 bases between them. Germline V gene lookup returns CDR1 SNHLY and CDR2 FYNNEI. This CDR3 has 17 amino acids.

This clone is categorized as medium-sized. The genes are TRBV6-5 and TRBJ1-5; no reliable D call. Germline V CDR1 and CDR2: MNHEY, SVGAGI. Trimming left V 6 bases short and J 1 base short, with 7 bases between. The CDR3 extends over 13 amino acids. CDR3 sequence: CASSPGSNQPQHF. The CDR3 nucleotides read TGTGCCAGCAGCCCCGGGAGCAATCAGCCCCAGCATTTT.

This clone was recorded a few times. This rearrangement joins TRBV27 to TRBJ2-5, with D tentatively TRBD1 (5 bases). CDR3 size: 15 residues. The V end lost 3 bases, the J end lost 5 bases, and 16 bases lay between the germline ends. The germline CDR1 and CDR2 sequences are MNHEY and SMNVEV (reference sequence). The CDR3 is CASSFLDTLGETQYF. The CDR3 DNA reads as TGTGCCAGCAGTTTTCTGGACACCCTAGGCGAGACCCAGTACTTC.

This clone was seen more than once but under ten times. This rearrangement joins TRBV19 to TRBJ1-5; maybe TRBD1 (5 bases). This CDR3 is 13 amino acids long. The V gene lost 3 bases and the J gene lost 6 bases, with 9 bases spanning the gap. CDR1 LNHDA and CDR2 SQIVND come from the germline V gene (reference sequence). The CDR3 DNA sequence: TGTGCCAGTAGTATCTGGGGGACTCAGCCCCAGCATTTT. Encoded protein: CASSIWGTQPQHF.

The sample holds a few counts of this clone. The V gene is TRBV19, the J gene TRBJ1-5, with no clear D. V lost 3 bases and J lost 0, with 12 bases in between. Germline values: CDR1 LNHDA, CDR2 SQIVND (reference sequence). CDR3 size: 16 residues. CDR3 nucleotides: TGTGCCAGTAGTATCGAGGCAGGACGTAGCAATCAGCCCCAGCATTTT. Its protein product is CASSIEAGRSNQPQHF.

J is TRBJ2-7 and V is TRBV7-8; perhaps TRBD2 as D (6 bases). Per germline, CDR1 SGHVS and CDR2 FQNEAQ. The CDR3 loop spans 14 amino acids. With 7 bases removed from V and 2 bases from J, the gap between germline ends came to 15 bases. The DNA of the CDR3 is TGTGCCAGCACACTCCTCGGGGGTACCTACGAGCAGTACTTC. It translates to CASTLLGGTYEQYF.

As for this clone: Other DNA sequences in this sample translate to the same CDR3. This CDR3 reads CASSFGTGGTDTQYF. CDR3 nucleotide sequence: TGTGCCAGCAGCTTCGGGACAGGGGGCACAGATACGCAGTATTTT. This chain uses TRBV27 with TRBJ2-3, with TRBD1 identical over 10 bases. The CDR3 extends over 15 amino acids. V lost 6 bases, J lost 1 base, and 4 bases stayed unmatched. From germline, CDR1 is MNHEY and CDR2 SMNVEV (reference sequence).

This rearrangement joins TRBV6-6 to TRBJ1-4; no clear D. This CDR3 is 15 amino acids long. Between the trimmed V and J ends, which lost 5 bases and 3 bases, there was a span of 13 bases. Germline lookup yields CDR1 MNHNY and CDR2 SVGAGI (reference sequence). The CDR3 DNA follows: TGTGCCAGCAGTCCTGACCATGGAGCTAATGAAAAACTGTTTTTT. It yields the protein CASSPDHGANEKLFF.

V is TRBV7-9 and J is TRBJ2-5, with 8 bases identical to TRBD1. The CDR3 spans 14 residues. The ends lost 4 bases at V and 5 bases at J; junction bases unmatched: 6. CDR1 and CDR2 from the germline V gene are SEHNR and FQNEAQ (reference sequence). This CDR3 reads CASSYIDRGETQYF. The CDR3 DNA sequence: TGTGCCAGCAGCTACATTGACAGGGGCGAGACCCAGTACTTC.

The table lists this clone with a count of one. The rearrangement links TRBV6-4 to TRBJ1-2; no clear D gene. V lost 5 bases to trimming and J lost 4 bases, with 23 bases between them. The CDR3 consists of 17 residues. CDR1 and CDR2 (germline): MRHNA, SNTAGT. CDR3 DNA: TGTGCCAGCAGTACCCTTGACCCACACGGAAAGACCTATGGCTACACCTTC. This sequence encodes CASSTLDPHGKTYGYTF.

Only a few counts were recorded for this clone. DNA of the CDR3: TGTGCCAGTGGATCCATGTACGAGCAGTACTTC. Protein product: CASGSMYEQYF. V gene TRBV27 combines with J gene TRBJ2-7; D is unclear. Trimming removed 9 bases at V and 4 bases at J, with 10 bases between. CDR3 length: 11 residues. The germline V gene encodes CDR1 MNHEY and CDR2 SMNVEV (reference sequence).

This clone was observed a handful of times. The genes are TRBV5-5 and TRBJ1-1; D is possibly TRBD1 (6 bases). Germline V lookup: CDR1 SGHKS, CDR2 YYEKEE (reference sequence). V was pared by 4 bases and J by 0 bases, with 13 bases between. This CDR3 is 15 amino acids long. CDR3 sequence reads: CASSLAGGVNTEAFF. CDR3 nucleotide sequence: TGTGCCAGCAGCCTGGCGGGGGGCGTGAACACTGAAGCTTTCTTT.

The gene calls are TRBV7-9 and TRBJ1-4, with a weak D call TRBD1 (6 bases). The V and J ends lost 5 bases and 8 bases respectively, with 27 bases between them. CDR1 is SEHNR and CDR2 is FQNEAQ in the germline V gene (reference sequence). The CDR3 extends over 18 amino acids. In nucleotides, the CDR3 is TGTGCCAGCAGCAACACCTACTCCCTTCAGGGGAAAGAGGAAAAACTGTTTTTT. As protein: CASSNTYSLQGKEEKLFF.

The chain combines TRBV27 with TRBJ2-7; 7 bases are shared with TRBD2. Germline lookup yields CDR1 MNHEY and CDR2 SMNVEV (reference sequence). With 3 bases clipped from V and 3 bases from J, the junction kept 2 bases outside the gene matches. This CDR3 is 13 amino acids long. The CDR3 is CASSFRGDYEQYF. The CDR3 DNA reads as TGTGCCAGCAGTTTTCGGGGGGACTACGAGCAGTACTTC.

A note on this clone: Being one base from a much bigger clone, this may be a read error. This rearrangement joins TRBV4-2 to TRBJ2-5, with D unclear. CDR3 length: 14 amino acids. Germline CDR1 is LGHNA and CDR2 is YNFKEQ. Trimming took off 1 base at V and 5 bases at J, with 11 bases between the two ends. In DNA, the CDR3 is TGTGCCAGCAGCCAAGTGGCTAGTGAGGAGACCCAGTACTTC. It is translated as CASSQVASEETQYF.

In the case of this clone: One end of the junction varies from germline; a read error may be responsible. The rearrangement joins TRBV6-5 to TRBJ1-2; D is perhaps TRBD1 (5 bases). CDR1 is MNHEY and CDR2 is SVGAGI in the germline V gene. The CDR3 totals 12 residues. CDR3 sequence reads: CASSFQGSDLHF. CDR3 in DNA: TGTGCCAGCAGTTTCCAGGGATCTGACCTCCACTTC.

The chain carries TRBV5-4 and TRBJ1-6; D may be TRBD1 (5 bases). Trimming stripped 0 bases from V and 6 bases from J, with 10 bases between. The length of the CDR3 is 15 residues. Germline-derived CDR1 and CDR2 are SGHNT and YYREEE (reference sequence). The CDR3 sequence: CASSLAGQGNSPLHF. CDR3 DNA: TGTGCCAGCAGCTTGGCCGGCCAGGGTAATTCACCCCTCCACTTT.

This rearrangement joins TRBV6-1 to TRBJ2-1; TRBD2 aligns across 11 bases. The CDR3 has 17 amino acids. Per the germline V gene, CDR1 is MNHNS and CDR2 is SASEGT. The trim removed 3 bases at V and 5 bases at J, leaving 9 bases unmatched. CDR3 DNA sequence: TGTGCCAGCAGTGACCTGACTAGCGGGGCCATCGACAATGAGCAGTTCTTC. Translating it yields CASSDLTSGAIDNEQFF.

The J gene is TRBJ1-1, the V gene TRBV6-1; 7 nucleotides match TRBD1. J gave up 5 bases and V 1 base, and 13 bases lay outside the gene matches. The length of the CDR3 is 17 residues. CDR1 MNHNS and CDR2 SASEGT come from the germline V gene. CDR3 coding DNA: TGTGCCAGCAGTGAAGGGTGGTGGGACAGCGGGGAAACTGAAGCTTTCTTT. Translation: CASSEGWWDSGETEAFF.

In DNA form, the CDR3 reads TGTGCCAGCAGTGCCGGGACAGGAAATAATTCACCCCTCCACTTT. Translated, it gives CASSAGTGNNSPLHF. The genes are TRBV6-5 and TRBJ1-6; 8 positions agree with TRBD1. This CDR3 is 15 amino acids long. J lost 5 bases, V lost 5 bases, and 5 bases had no gene match. The germline gives CDR1 MNHEY, CDR2 SVGAGI.

Relative to its sample, this clone is medium-sized. The rearrangement uses TRBV10-1 and TRBJ1-5; D uncertain. Looked up from germline, CDR1 is WNHNN and CDR2 is SYGVQD (reference sequence). Trimming pared 7 bases from V and 7 bases from J, leaving 11 bases between. CDR3 length: 12 amino acids. The CDR3 sequence: CASTISGQPQHF. Here the CDR3 DNA reads TGCGCCAGCACCATTTCGGGCCAGCCCCAGCATTTT.